This T cell receptor (beta chain) was documented in a study of T-cell memory formation after mild COVID-19. For the study at large: TCR clustering was largely donor specific.

In germline, CDR1 is DFQATT, CDR2 SNEGSKA (reference sequence). CDR3 size: 15 residues. With 4 bases removed from V and 0 bases from J, the gap between germline ends came to 12 bases. The study's findings and limits: Clones that contracted clustered mainly in CM and EM if CD4+ and in EMRA if CD8+. Contracting clones, day 15 to 85, had balanced CD4/CD8, and later expanders favored CD4+.

MiXCR, run by TCRdb on the 5' RACE reads, gives a single entry per CDR3 protein. The table has 250,000 to 350,000 distinct CDR3 sequences, roughly an eighth seen once; the top ten hold approximately 22%. Worth noting for this clonotype: Antigen: not known.

The TCR comes from a man aged 18 to 29 who had mild COVID-19 (a few samples of this study predate the infection). Cell type and time point are not known. The chain couples TRBV20-1 to TRBJ2-2; D gene uncertain. The sample consisted of PBMCs or a T cell subset sorted from them (not recorded which). The CDR3 region has the DNA TGCAGTGCTATCATTAGCAGACCGAACACCGGGGAGCTGTTTTTT. It is translated as CSAIISRPNTGELFF.